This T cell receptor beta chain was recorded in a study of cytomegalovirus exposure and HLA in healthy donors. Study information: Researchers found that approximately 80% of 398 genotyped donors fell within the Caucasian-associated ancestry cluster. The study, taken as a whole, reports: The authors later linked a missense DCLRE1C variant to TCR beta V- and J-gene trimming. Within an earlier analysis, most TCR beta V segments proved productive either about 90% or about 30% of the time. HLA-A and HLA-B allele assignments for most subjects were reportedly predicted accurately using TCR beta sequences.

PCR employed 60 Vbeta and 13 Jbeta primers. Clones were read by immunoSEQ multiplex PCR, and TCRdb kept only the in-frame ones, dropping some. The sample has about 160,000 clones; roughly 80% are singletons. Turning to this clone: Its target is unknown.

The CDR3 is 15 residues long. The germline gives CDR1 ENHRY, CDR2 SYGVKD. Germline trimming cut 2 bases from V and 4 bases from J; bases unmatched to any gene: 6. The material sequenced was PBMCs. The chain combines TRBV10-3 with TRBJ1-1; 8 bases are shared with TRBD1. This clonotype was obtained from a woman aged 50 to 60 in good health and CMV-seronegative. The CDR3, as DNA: TGTGCCATCAGTGAGACGGACAGGGTATCCACTGAAGCTTTCTTT. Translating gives CAISETDRVSTEAFF.